What follows is one T cell receptor beta chain and its context. This entry is derived from a study of blood T cell repertoires in COVID-19. Study background: COVID-19 samples from acute and convalescent phases originated in the United States, Italy and Spain. The analysed material was cDNA or gDNA that came from T cells, B-cell-depleted T cells, or PBMCs.

From germline, CDR1 is SSHAT and CDR2 FNYEAQ (reference sequence). V was trimmed by 5 bases and J by 2 bases, leaving 13 bases between them. The CDR3 sequence is 15 residues long. As originally analysed: The authors estimated nucleated cell counts from reference gene primer amplification. Sequencing used immunoSEQ multiplex PCR; TCRdb keeps in-frame clones, though not all of them. V and J calls and clone size come straight from that table; D and trimming were deduced from the DNA. The profile covers 210,000 or so clones, with over 75% appearing a single time and around 5.1% taken by the ten largest. J is TRBJ1-3 and V is TRBV7-7; D ambiguous. The origin of this receptor is a human donor in a cohort sampled during active COVID-19. The sequencing sample was made of peripheral blood. In nucleotides, the CDR3 is TGTGCCAGCAGCCCCGGGGAAGCGGCTGGAAACACCATATATTTT. It is translated as CASSPGEAAGNTIYF.